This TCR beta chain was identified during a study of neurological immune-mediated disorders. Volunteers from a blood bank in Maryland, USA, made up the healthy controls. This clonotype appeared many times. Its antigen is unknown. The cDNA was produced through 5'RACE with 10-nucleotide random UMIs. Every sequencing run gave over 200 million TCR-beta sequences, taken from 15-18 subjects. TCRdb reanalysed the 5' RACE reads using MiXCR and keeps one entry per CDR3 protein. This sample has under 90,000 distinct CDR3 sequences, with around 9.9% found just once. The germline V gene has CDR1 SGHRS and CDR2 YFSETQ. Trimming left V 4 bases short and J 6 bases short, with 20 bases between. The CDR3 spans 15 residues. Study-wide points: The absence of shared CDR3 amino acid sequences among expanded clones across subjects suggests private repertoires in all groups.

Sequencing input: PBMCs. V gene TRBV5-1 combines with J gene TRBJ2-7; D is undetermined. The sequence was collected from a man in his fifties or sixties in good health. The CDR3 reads CASSNPSLQSREQYF. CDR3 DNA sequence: TGCGCCAGCAGCAACCCCAGCCTCCAGAGCCGCGAGCAGTACTTC.